This TCR beta chain was obtained from a study of breast tumors, draining lymph nodes, adjacent tissues. Findings of the study overall: Tumor repertoires ranked between lymph nodes and nontumor tissue in diversity, with V and J gene preferences. Tumor T cell lymph node origin was a supported hypothesis, not proven. Data fit most tumor T cells coming from lymph node, expanding in tumor.

MiXCR was run by TCRdb on the multiplex PCR reads, yielding one entry per CDR3 protein. The data hold approximately 100,000 distinct CDR3 sequences, with around 21% observed a single time. Note on this clonotype: Antigen: not known. Its ends do not fully match the called genes, so a read error is possible.

Samples came from axillary lymph nodes draining the breast cancer. The length of the CDR3 is 16 residues. CDR1 and CDR2 from the germline V gene are MGHDK and SYGVNS. This TCR was recovered from a female donor with breast cancer. Some clones in this sample may be carry-over from other donors' samples. The chain employs TRBV25-1 and TRBJ1-4; weak D call: TRBD1 (5 bases). The material sequenced was axillary lymph node tissue. CDR3 bases: TGTGCCAGCAGTGAAAGGACGGGGGTGTATAATGGAAAACTGTTTTTT. Residues: CASSERTGVYNGKLFF.